This T cell receptor beta chain is from a study of cytomegalovirus exposure and HLA in healthy donors. Findings and caveats of the study: The productive fraction for most TCR beta V segments was about 87% or about 30% in an earlier analysis.

The J segment lost 0 bases and the V segment lost 5 bases, leaving 5 bases of the junction unmatched. The CDR3 totals 15 residues. In germline, CDR1 is MNHNS, CDR2 SASEGT. This clone was seen once. What it binds is unknown. The study ran its PCR with 60 Vbeta and 13 Jbeta primers. The method was immunoSEQ multiplex PCR; TCRdb's version includes in-frame clones alone and lacks a portion of them. Of under 250,000 clones listed, about 85% are singletons. The sequencing input was PBMCs. The sequence was collected from a girl aged 2-10 years in good health and CMV-seronegative. The J gene is TRBJ2-7, the V gene TRBV6-1, with TRBD1 identical over 9 bases. The CDR3 is CASSSDRGFSYEQYF. Written as DNA, the CDR3 is TGTGCCAGCAGTTCCGACAGGGGGTTCTCCTACGAGCAGTACTTC.